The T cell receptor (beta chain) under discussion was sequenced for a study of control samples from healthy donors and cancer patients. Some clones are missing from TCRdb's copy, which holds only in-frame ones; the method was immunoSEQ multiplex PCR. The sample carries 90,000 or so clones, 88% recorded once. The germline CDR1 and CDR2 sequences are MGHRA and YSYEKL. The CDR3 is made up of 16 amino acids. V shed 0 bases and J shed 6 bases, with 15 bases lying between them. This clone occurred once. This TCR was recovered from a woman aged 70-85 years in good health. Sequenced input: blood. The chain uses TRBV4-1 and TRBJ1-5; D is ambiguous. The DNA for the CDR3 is TGCGCCAGCAGCCAAGATTACGCTAGTAGATTTCAGCCCCAGCATTTT. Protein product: CASSQDYASRFQPQHF.